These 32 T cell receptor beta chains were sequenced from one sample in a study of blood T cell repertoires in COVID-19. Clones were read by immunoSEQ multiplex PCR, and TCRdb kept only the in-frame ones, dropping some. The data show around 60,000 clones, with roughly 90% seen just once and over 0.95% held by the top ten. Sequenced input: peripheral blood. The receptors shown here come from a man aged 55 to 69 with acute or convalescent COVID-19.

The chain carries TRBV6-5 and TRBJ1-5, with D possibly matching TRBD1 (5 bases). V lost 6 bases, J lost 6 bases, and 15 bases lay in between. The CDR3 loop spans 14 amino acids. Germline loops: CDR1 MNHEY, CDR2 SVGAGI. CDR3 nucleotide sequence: TGTGCCAGCAGCGCAGGGCTGGTGGGTCAGCCCCAGCATTTT. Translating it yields CASSAGLVGQPQHF.

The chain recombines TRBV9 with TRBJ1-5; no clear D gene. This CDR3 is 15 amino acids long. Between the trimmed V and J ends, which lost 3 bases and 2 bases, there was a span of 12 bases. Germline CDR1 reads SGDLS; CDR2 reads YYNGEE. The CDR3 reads CASSASERGNQPQHF. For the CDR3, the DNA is TGTGCCAGCAGCGCGTCTGAGAGGGGCAATCAGCCCCAGCATTTT.

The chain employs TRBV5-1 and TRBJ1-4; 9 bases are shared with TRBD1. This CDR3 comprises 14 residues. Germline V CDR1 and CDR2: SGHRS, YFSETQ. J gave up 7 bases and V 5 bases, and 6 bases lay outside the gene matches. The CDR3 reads CASSPTGGGEKLFF. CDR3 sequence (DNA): TGCGCCAGCAGTCCGACAGGGGGAGGTGAAAAACTGTTTTTT.

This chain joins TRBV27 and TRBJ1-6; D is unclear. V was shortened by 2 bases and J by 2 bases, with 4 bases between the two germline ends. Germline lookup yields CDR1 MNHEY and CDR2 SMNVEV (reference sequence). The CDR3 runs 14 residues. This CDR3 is CASSLGPYNSPLHF. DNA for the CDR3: TGTGCCAGCAGTTTAGGGCCCTATAATTCACCCCTCCACTTT.

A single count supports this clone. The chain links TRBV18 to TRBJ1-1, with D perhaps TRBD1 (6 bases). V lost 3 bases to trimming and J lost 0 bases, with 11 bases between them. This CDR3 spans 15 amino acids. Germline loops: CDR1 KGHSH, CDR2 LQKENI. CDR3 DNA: TGTGCCAGCTCACCCCCGACAGGTTTGAACACTGAAGCTTTCTTT. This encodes CASSPPTGLNTEAFF.

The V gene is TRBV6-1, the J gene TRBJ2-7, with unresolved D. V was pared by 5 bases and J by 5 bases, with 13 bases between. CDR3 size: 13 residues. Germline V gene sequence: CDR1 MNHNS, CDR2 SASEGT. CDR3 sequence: CASSSPLADEQYF. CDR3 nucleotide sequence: TGTGCCAGCAGTTCACCTCTGGCAGACGAGCAGTACTTC.

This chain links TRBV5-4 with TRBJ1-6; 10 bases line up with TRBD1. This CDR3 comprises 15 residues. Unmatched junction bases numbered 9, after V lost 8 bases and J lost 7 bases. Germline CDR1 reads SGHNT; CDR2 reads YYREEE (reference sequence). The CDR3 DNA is TGTGCCAGTCGACGACAGGGGGCTGGAAATTCACCCCTCCACTTT. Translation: CASRRQGAGNSPLHF.

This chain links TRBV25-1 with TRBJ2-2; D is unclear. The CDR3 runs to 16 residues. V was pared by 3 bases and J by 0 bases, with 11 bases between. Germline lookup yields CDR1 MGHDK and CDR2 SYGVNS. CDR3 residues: CASSDKFSANTGELFF. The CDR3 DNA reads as TGTGCCAGCAGTGATAAATTCAGCGCGAACACCGGGGAGCTGTTTTTT.

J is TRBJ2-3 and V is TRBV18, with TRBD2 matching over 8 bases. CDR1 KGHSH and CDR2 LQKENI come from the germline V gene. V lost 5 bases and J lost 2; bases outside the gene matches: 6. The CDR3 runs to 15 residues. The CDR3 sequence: CASSLAGTYTDTQYF. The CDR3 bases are TGTGCCAGCTCATTAGCGGGGACTTACACAGATACGCAGTATTTT.

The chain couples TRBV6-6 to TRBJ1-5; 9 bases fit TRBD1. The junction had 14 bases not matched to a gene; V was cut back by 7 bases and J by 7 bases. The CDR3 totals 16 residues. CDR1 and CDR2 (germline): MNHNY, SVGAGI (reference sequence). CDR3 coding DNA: TGTGCCAGCAACCTGGCCAGGACAGGGGAGGGACAGCCCCAGCATTTT. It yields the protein CASNLARTGEGQPQHF.

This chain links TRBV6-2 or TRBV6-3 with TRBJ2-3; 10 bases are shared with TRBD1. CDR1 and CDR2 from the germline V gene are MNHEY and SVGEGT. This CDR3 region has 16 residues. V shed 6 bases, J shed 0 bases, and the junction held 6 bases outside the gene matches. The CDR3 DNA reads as TGTGCCAGCAGCCCTCGGACAGGGGGAAGCACAGATACGCAGTATTTT. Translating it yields CASSPRTGGSTDTQYF.

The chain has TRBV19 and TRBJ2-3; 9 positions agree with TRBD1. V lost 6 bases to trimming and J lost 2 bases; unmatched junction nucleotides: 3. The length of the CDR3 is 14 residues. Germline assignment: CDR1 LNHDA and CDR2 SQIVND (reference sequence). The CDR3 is CASSRTGDTDTQYF. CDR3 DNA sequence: TGTGCCAGTAGCCGGACAGGGGACACAGATACGCAGTATTTT.

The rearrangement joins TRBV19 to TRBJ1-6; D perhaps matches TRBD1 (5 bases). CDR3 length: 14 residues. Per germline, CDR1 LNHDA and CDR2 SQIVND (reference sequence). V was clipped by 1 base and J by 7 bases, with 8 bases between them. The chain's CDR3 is CASSIGGRNSPLHF. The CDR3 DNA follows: TGTGCCAGTAGTATAGGGGGCCGGAATTCACCCCTCCACTTT.

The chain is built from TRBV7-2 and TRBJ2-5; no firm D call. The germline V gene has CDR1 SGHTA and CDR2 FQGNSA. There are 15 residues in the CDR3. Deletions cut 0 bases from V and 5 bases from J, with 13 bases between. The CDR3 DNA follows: TGTGCCAGCAGCTTAGCGCAAGTCAGGTCGGAGACCCAGTACTTC. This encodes CASSLAQVRSETQYF. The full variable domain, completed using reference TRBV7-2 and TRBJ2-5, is GAGVSQSPSNKVTEKGKDVELRCDPISGHTALYWYRQSLGQGLEFLIYFQGNSAPDKSGLPSDRFSAERTGGSVSTLTIQRTQQEDSAVYLCASSLAQVRSETQYFGPGTRLLVL.

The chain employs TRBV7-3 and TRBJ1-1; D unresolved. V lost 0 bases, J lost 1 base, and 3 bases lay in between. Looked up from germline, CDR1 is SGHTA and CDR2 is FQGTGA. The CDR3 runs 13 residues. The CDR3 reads CASSLTKNTEAFF. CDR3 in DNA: TGTGCCAGCAGCTTAACCAAGAACACTGAAGCTTTCTTT. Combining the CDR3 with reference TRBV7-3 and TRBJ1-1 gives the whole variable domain GAGVSQTPSNKVTEKGKYVELRCDPISGHTALYWYRQSLGQGPEFLIYFQGTGAADDSGLPNDRFFAVRPEGSVSTLKIQRTERGDSAVYLCASSLTKNTEAFFGQGTRLTVV.

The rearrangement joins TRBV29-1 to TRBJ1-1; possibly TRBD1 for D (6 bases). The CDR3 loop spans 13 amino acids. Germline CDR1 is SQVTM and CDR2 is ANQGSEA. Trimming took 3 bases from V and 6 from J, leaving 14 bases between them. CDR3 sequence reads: CSVEGALVSEAFF. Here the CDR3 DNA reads TGCAGCGTTGAGGGGGCATTAGTGTCTGAAGCTTTCTTT.

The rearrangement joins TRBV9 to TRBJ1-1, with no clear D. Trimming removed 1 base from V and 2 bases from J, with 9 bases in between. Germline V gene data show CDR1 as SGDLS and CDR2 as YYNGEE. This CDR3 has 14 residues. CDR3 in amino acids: CASSVKAGNTEAFF. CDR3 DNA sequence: TGTGCCAGCAGCGTAAAGGCGGGAAACACTGAAGCTTTCTTT. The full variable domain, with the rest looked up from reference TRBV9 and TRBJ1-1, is DSGVTQTPKHLITATGQRVTLRCSPRSGDLSVYWYQQSLDQGLQFLIQYYNGEERAKGNILERFSAQQFPDLHSELNLSSLELGDSALYFCASSVKAGNTEAFFGQGTRLTVV.

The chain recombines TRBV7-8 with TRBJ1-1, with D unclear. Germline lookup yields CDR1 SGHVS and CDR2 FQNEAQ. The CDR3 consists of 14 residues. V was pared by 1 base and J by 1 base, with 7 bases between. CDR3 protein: CASSLGGGNTEAFF. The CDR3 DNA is TGTGCCAGCAGCTTAGGCGGCGGGAACACTGAAGCTTTCTTT.

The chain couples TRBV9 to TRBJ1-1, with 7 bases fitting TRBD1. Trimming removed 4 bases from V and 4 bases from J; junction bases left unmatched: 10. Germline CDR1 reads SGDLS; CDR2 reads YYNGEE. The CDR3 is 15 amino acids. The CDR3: CASSIQDRAFTEAFF. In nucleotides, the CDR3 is TGTGCCAGCAGCATCCAAGACAGGGCGTTCACTGAAGCTTTCTTT.

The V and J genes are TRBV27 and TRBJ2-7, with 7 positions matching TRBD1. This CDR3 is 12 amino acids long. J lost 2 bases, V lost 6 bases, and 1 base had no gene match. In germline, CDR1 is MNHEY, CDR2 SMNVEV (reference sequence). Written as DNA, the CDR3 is TGTGCCAGCAGGGGGACAGCCTACGAGCAGTACTTC. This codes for CASRGTAYEQYF.

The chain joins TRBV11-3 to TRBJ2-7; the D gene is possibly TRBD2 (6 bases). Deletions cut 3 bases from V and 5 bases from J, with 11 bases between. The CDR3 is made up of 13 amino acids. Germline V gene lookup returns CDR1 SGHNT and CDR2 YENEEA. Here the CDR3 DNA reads TGTGCCAGCAGCTTCGGAGGGTCCCACGAGCAGTACTTC. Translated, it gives CASSFGGSHEQYF.

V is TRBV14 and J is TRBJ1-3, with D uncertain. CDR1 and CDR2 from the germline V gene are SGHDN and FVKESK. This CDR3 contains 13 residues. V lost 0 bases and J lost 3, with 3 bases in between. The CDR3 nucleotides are TGTGCCAGCAGCCAAGATCTTGGAAACACCATATATTTT. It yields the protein CASSQDLGNTIYF.

The CDR3 coding sequence is TGTGCTAGTGGTCAGGGACAGGGGTCTTATGGCTACACCTTC. It specifies CASGQGQGSYGYTF. V gene TRBV12-5 combines with J gene TRBJ1-2, with 10 bases matching TRBD1. Germline V gives CDR1 LGHNT, CDR2 FRNRAP. J was trimmed by 5 bases and V by 5 bases; bases with no gene match: 5. The CDR3 loop spans 14 amino acids. The whole variable domain, remainder taken from reference TRBV12-5 and TRBJ1-2, is DARVTQTPRHKVTEMGQEVTMRCQPILGHNTVFWYRQTMMQGLELLAYFRNRAPLDDSGMPKDRFSAEMPDATLATLKIQPSEPRDSAVYFCASGQGQGSYGYTFGSGTRLTVV.

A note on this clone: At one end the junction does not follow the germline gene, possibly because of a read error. The CDR3 nucleotides are TGTGCCAGCACCTTAACGGGGCAGGGGCCCGTTGACACCTTC. This translates into CASTLTGQGPVDTF. The chain couples TRBV7-9 to TRBJ1-2; D is perhaps TRBD1 (6 bases). Germline V lookup: CDR1 SEHNR, CDR2 FQNEAQ (reference sequence). There are 14 residues in the CDR3. Combining the CDR3 with reference TRBV7-9 and TRBJ1-2 gives the whole variable domain DTGVSQNPRHKITKRGQNVTFRCDPISEHNRLYWYRQTLGQGPEFLTYFQNEAQLEKSRLLSDRFSAERPKGSFSTLEIQRTEQGDSAMYLCASTLTGQGPVDTFGSGTRLTVV.

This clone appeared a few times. CDR3 sequence (DNA): TGTGCCAGCAGCGTAGGAGGAAGGGGACAAACCTCTGGAAACACCATATATTTT. It translates to CASSVGGRGQTSGNTIYF. This chain joins TRBV9 and TRBJ1-3, with TRBD1 as a possible D gene (6 bases). V was cut by 0 bases and J by 0 bases, with 16 bases left in between. CDR1 is SGDLS, CDR2 YYNGEE, per germline. CDR3 length equals 18 residues. The entire variable domain, with the rest obtained from reference TRBV9 and TRBJ1-3, is as follows: DSGVTQTPKHLITATGQRVTLRCSPRSGDLSVYWYQQSLDQGLQFLIQYYNGEERAKGNILERFSAQQFPDLHSELNLSSLELGDSALYFCASSVGGRGQTSGNTIYFGEGSWLTVV.

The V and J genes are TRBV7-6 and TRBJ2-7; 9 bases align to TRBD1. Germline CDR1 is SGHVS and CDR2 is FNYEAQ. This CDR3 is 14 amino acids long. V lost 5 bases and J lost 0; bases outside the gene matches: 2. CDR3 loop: CASSQTGGSYEQYF. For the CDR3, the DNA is TGTGCCAGCAGCCAGACAGGGGGCTCCTACGAGCAGTACTTC.

The CDR3 loop is CASSLVVTAWGEQYF. The CDR3 region has the DNA TGCGCCAGCAGCTTGGTGGTGACAGCCTGGGGCGAGCAGTACTTC. J is TRBJ2-7 and V is TRBV5-1; D possibly corresponds to TRBD1 (5 bases). This CDR3 comprises 15 residues. Trimming pared 0 bases from V and 6 bases from J, leaving 16 bases between. Germline values: CDR1 SGHRS, CDR2 YFSETQ.

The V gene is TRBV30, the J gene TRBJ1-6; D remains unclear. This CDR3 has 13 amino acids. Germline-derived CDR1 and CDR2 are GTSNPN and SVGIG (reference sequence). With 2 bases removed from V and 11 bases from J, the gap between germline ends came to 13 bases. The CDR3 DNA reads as TGTGCCTGGAGTTCCCGGAAGGGAGCACCCCTCCACTTT. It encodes CAWSSRKGAPLHF.

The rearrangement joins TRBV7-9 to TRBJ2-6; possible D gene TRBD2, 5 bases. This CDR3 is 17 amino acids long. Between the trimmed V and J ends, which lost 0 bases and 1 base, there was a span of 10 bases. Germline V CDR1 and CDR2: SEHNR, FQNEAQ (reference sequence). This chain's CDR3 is CASSLAGSKSGANVLTF. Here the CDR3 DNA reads TGTGCCAGCAGCTTAGCGGGGAGCAAATCTGGGGCCAACGTCCTGACTTTC. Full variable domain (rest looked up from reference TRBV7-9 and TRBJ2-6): DTGVSQNPRHKITKRGQNVTFRCDPISEHNRLYWYRQTLGQGPEFLTYFQNEAQLEKSRLLSDRFSAERPKGSFSTLEIQRTEQGDSAMYLCASSLAGSKSGANVLTFGAGSRLTVL.

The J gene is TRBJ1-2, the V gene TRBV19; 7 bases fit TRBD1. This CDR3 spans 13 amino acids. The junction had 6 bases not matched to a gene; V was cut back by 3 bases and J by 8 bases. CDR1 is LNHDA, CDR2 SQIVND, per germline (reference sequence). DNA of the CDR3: TGTGCCAGTAGTATTTCCGAGGGGGCCGGCTACACCTTC. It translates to CASSISEGAGYTF.

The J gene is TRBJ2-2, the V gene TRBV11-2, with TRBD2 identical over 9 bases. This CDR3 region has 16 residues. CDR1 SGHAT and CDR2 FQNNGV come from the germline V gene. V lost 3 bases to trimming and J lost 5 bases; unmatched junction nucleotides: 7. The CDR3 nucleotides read TGTGCCAGCAGCTTGTCGGCTAGCGGGGCGACCGGGGAGCTGTTTTTT. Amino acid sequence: CASSLSASGATGELFF.

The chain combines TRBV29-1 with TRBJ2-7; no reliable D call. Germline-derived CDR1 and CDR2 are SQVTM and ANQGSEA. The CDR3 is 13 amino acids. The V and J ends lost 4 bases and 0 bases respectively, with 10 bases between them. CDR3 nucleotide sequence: TGCAGCGTTGTCCGTGACAACTCCTACGAGCAGTACTTC. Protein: CSVVRDNSYEQYF.